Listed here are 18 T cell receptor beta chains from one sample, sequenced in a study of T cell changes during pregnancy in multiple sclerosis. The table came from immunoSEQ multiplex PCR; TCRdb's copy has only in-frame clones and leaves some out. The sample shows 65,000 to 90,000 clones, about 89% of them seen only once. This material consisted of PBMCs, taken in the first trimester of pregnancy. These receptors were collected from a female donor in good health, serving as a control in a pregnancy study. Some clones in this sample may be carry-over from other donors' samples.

The CDR3 sequence: CASSTRHLADTQYF. In nucleotides, the CDR3 is TGTGCCAGCAGCACAAGACACTTGGCGGATACGCAGTATTTT. The chain combines TRBV11-2 with TRBJ2-3; D is unresolved. CDR1 and CDR2 from the germline V gene are SGHAT and FQNNGV. This CDR3 is 14 amino acids long. V gave up 5 bases and J gave up 6 bases, with 15 bases separating them.

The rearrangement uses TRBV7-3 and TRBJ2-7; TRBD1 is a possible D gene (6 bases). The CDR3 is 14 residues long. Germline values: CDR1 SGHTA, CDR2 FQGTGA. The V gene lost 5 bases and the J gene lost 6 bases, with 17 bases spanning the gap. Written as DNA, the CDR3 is TGTGCCAGCAGCCCAACCGGGACAAATAGCGAGCAGTACTTC. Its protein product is CASSPTGTNSEQYF.

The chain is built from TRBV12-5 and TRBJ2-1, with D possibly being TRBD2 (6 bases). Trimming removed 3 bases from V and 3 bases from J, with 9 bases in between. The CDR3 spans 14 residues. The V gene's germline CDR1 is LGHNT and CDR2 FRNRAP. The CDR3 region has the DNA TGTGCTAGTGGTTTAGGAGCGGGCTACAATGAGCAGTTCTTC. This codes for CASGLGAGYNEQFF. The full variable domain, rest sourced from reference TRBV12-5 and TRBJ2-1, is DARVTQTPRHKVTEMGQEVTMRCQPILGHNTVFWYRQTMMQGLELLAYFRNRAPLDDSGMPKDRFSAEMPDATLATLKIQPSEPRDSAVYFCASGLGAGYNEQFFGPGTRLTVL.

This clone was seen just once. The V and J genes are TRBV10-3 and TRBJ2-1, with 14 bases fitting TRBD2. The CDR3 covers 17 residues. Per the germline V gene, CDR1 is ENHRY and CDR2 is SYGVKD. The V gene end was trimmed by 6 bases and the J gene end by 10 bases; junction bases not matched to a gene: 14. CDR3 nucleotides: TGTGCCATCAGGGAGACCCCGGGACTAGCGGGAGTACAGGAGCAGTTCTTC. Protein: CAIRETPGLAGVQEQFF.

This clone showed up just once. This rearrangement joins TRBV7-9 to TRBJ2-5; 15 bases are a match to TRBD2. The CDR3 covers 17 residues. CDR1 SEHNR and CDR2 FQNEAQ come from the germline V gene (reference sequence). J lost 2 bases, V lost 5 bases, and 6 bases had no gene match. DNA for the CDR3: TGTGCCAGCAGCCCGGGACTAGCGGGAGGACTACAAGAGACCCAGTACTTC. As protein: CASSPGLAGGLQETQYF.

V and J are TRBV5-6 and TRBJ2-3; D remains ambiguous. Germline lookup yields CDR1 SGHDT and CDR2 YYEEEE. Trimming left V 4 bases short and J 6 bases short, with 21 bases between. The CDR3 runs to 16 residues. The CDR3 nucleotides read TGTGCCAGCAGCATGGGGTCAGTGTCCTTCTGGGATACGCAGTATTTT. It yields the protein CASSMGSVSFWDTQYF.

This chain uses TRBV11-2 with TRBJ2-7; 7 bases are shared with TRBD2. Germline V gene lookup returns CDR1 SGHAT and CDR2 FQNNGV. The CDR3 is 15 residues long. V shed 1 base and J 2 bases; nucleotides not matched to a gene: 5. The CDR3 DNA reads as TGTGCCAGCAGCTTAGTGGAGGGAGGGACCTACGAGCAGTACTTC. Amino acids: CASSLVEGGTYEQYF.

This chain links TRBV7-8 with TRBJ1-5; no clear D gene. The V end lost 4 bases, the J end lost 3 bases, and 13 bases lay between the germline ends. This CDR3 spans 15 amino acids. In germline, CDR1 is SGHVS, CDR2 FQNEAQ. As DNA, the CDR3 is TGTGCCAGCAGCTCCGGCCGGGTCATCAATCAGCCCCAGCATTTT. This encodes CASSSGRVINQPQHF.

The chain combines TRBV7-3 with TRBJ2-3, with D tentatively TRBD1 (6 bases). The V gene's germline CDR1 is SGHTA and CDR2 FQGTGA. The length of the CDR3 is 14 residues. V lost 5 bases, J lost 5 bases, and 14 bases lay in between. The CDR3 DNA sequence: TGTGCCAGCAGCCAAGGGGGTCCCGGAGATACGCAGTATTTT. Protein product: CASSQGGPGDTQYF. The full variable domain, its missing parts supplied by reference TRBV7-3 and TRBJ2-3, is GAGVSQTPSNKVTEKGKYVELRCDPISGHTALYWYRQSLGQGPEFLIYFQGTGAADDSGLPNDRFFAVRPEGSVSTLKIQRTERGDSAVYLCASSQGGPGDTQYFGPGTRLTVL.

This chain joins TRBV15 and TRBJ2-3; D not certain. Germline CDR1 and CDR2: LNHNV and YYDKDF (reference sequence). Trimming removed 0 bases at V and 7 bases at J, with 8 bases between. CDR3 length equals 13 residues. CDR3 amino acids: CATSRDRSYTQYF. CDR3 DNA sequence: TGTGCCACCAGCAGAGATCGGAGTTATACGCAGTATTTT.

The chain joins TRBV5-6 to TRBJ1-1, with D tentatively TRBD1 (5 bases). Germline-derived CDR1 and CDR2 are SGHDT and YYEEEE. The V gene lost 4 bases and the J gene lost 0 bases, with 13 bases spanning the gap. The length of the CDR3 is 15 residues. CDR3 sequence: CASSPGGPMNTEAFF. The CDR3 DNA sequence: TGTGCCAGCAGCCCGGGGGGACCCATGAACACTGAAGCTTTCTTT.

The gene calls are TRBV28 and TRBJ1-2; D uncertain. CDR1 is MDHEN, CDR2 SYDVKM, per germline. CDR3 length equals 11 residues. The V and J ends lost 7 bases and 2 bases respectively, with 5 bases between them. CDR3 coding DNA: TGTGCCAGCACAGCGAACTATGGCTACACCTTC. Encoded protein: CASTANYGYTF.

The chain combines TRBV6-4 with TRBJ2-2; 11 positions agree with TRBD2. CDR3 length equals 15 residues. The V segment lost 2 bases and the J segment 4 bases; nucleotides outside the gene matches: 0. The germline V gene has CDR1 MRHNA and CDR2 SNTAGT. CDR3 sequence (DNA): TGTGCCAGCAGTGACACTAGCGGGAGCACCGGGGAGCTGTTTTTT. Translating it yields CASSDTSGSTGELFF.

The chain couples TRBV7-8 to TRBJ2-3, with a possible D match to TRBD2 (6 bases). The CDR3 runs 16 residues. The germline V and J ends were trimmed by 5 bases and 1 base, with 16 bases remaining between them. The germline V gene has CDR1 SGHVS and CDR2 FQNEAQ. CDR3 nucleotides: TGTGCCAGCAGCCGACGGCTGGCTAGCGGCACAGATACGCAGTATTTT. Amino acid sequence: CASSRRLASGTDTQYF. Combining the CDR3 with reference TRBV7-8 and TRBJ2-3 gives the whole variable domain GAGVSQSPRYKVAKRGQDVALRCDPISGHVSLFWYQQALGQGPEFLTYFQNEAQLDKSGLPSDRFFAERPEGSVSTLKIQRTQQEDSAVYLCASSRRLASGTDTQYFGPGTRLTVL.

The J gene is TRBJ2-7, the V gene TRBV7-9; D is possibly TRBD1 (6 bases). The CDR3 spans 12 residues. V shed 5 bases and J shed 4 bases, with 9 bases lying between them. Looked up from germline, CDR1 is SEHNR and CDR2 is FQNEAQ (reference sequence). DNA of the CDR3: TGTGCCAGCAGCGTGGACAGTTACGAGCAGTACTTC. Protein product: CASSVDSYEQYF.

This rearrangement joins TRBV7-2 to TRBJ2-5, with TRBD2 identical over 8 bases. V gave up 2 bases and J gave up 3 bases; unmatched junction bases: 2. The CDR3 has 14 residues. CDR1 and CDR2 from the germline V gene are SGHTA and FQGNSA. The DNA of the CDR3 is TGTGCCAGCAGCTTAACGGGACTAGAAGAGACCCAGTACTTC. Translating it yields CASSLTGLEETQYF.

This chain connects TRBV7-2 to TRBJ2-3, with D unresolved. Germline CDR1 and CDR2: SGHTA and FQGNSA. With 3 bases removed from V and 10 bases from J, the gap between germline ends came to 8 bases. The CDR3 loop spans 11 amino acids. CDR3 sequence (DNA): TGTGCCAGCAGCTTGGCTCAGGCGCAGTATTTT. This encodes CASSLAQAQYF.

CDR3 sequence (DNA): TGTGCCAGCAGTTTAGTACCCGGGACAGGCGGGAAGGATACGCAGTATTTT. It is translated as CASSLVPGTGGKDTQYF. The chain uses TRBV28 and TRBJ2-3; 8 bases fit TRBD1. The V segment lost 2 bases and the J segment 6 bases; nucleotides outside the gene matches: 13. This CDR3 comprises 17 residues. The germline V gene encodes CDR1 MDHEN and CDR2 SYDVKM. Full variable domain (remainder filled in from reference TRBV28 and TRBJ2-3): DVKVTQSSRYLVKRTGEKVFLECVQDMDHENMFWYRQDPGLGLRLIYFSYDVKMKEKGDIPEGYSVSREKKERFSLILESASTNQTSMYLCASSLVPGTGGKDTQYFGPGTRLTVL.